The rows below give T cell receptor beta chains drawn from one sample of a study of CD8 T cells in ankylosing spondylitis. TCRdb processed the 5' RACE reads anew with MiXCR; each CDR3 protein has one entry. Among approximately 250,000 distinct CDR3 sequences, 20% to 30% were seen once, and the ten largest hold approximately 0.61%. Input material: blood, either unsorted or a sorted T cell fraction (not recorded which). The receptors shown here come from a male donor with ankylosing spondylitis or in good health (not recorded which). CDR3s include the opening cysteine and the closing phenylalanine or tryptophan. Fields, in order: clone size, J gene, D gene, V gene, CDR3 DNA, CDR3 protein. A D gene is named only where the DNA matches it firmly. Clone size is given for some rows only: seen once, a few or many times, or a class if the clone is expanded.

-	TRBJ1-1	-	TRBV7-6	TGTGCCAGCAGCTTAGAATCGGGGGGCGTAACTGAAGCTTTCTTT	CASSLESGGVTEAFF
few	TRBJ2-1	TRBD1	TRBV20-1	TGCAGTGTTAACCGGGACAGGGCGAAACTGGAGCAGTTCTTC	CSVNRDRAKLEQFF
-	TRBJ2-1	-	TRBV24-1	TGTGCCACCAGTGATTTCGTGGCAGGGGTCAATGAGCAGTTCTTC	CATSDFVAGVNEQFF
-	TRBJ2-3	-	TRBV5-5	TGTGCCAGCAGCTTGGTTGGCGCCCCCACGAATACGCAGTATTTT	CASSLVGAPTNTQYF
many	TRBJ2-7	-	TRBV5-1	TGCGCCAGCAGCTTGGCCGGGGGGCTTGGCTACGAGCAGTACTTC	CASSLAGGLGYEQYF
-	TRBJ2-6	-	TRBV5-1	TGCGCCAGCAGCTTGACGGTGGTGGCCAACGTCCTGACTTTC	CASSLTVVANVLTF
-	TRBJ1-2	TRBD1	TRBV5-5	TGTGCCAGCAGCTTCGCCAGGGGGCGTAACTATGGCTACACCTTC	CASSFARGRNYGYTF
many	TRBJ1-2	-	TRBV20-1	TGCAGTGCTAGAGGGGGTTATGGCTACACCTTC	CSARGGYGYTF
many	TRBJ2-3	-	TRBV2	TGTGCCAGCAGTCGTGGACAGCGCACAGATACGCAGTATTTT	CASSRGQRTDTQYF
-	TRBJ1-1	-	TRBV9	TGTGCCAGCAGCCCTGGAGGAGACTGGAACACTGAAGCTTTCTTT	CASSPGGDWNTEAFF
-	TRBJ2-5	TRBD2	TRBV29-1	TGCAGCGTTGATAGCGGGTGGTTAGGAGAGACCCAGTACTTC	CSVDSGWLGETQYF
many	TRBJ2-7	-	TRBV20-1	TGCAGTGCTAGTGGGGACGGTGACTACGAGCAGTACTTC	CSASGDGDYEQYF
-	TRBJ2-2	TRBD1	TRBV27	TGTGCCAGCAGTTTTTTGACAGGGCTAAAAACCGGGGAGCTGTTTTTT	CASSFLTGLKTGELFF
-	TRBJ2-1	-	TRBV6-1	TGTGCCAGCAGTGGGTACTCCTACAATGAGCAGTTCTTC	CASSGYSYNEQFF
-	TRBJ2-7	-	TRBV7-6	TGTGCCAGCAGCTTGCAGGGTAACGACGAGCAGTACTTC	CASSLQGNDEQYF
-	TRBJ2-1	-	TRBV20-1	TGCAGTGCTAGAGAAGCGTTCCTCTCCTACAATGAGCAGTTCTTC	CSAREAFLSYNEQFF
few	TRBJ2-1	-	TRBV12-3/TRBV12-4	TGTGCCAGCACATCAAGAGGCAGGGGCCCTTACAATGAGCAGTTCTTC	CASTSRGRGPYNEQFF
many	TRBJ2-1	-	TRBV30	TGTGCCTGGAGTGTCCGAGACAAAAATGAGCAGTTCTTC	CAWSVRDKNEQFF
-	TRBJ2-7	-	TRBV20-1	TGCAGTGCTAGAGATCCCGGCAGGGCAGGGCTTTACGAGCAGTACTTC	CSARDPGRAGLYEQYF
-	TRBJ1-5	TRBD1	TRBV7-2	TGTGCCAGCAGGCCTAGTACAGGGGCGGGTGAACCCCAGCATTTT	CASRPSTGAGEPQHF
many	TRBJ2-5	-	TRBV12-3/TRBV12-4	TGTGCCAGCAGTTTAGGTGGGGGGATTCAAGAGACCCAGTACTTC	CASSLGGGIQETQYF
few	TRBJ2-5	-	TRBV10-3	TGTGCCATCAGTGAGGGTAGACAGGCTGGGGGCGAGACCCAGTACTTC	CAISEGRQAGGETQYF
-	TRBJ2-5	-	TRBV29-1	TGCAGCGTTCTTCAGGGACCCCAAGAGACCCAGTACTTC	CSVLQGPQETQYF
many	TRBJ1-2	-	TRBV29-1	TGCAGCGTTGAGGGGCTTACTAACTATGGCTACACCTTC	CSVEGLTNYGYTF
-	TRBJ1-5	TRBD1	TRBV2	TGTGCCAGCAGCGCTGGGACAGGCGGGGCCCAGCATTTT	CASSAGTGGAQHF
-	TRBJ2-3	-	TRBV29-1	TGCAGCGTTGAAGGGGCAGGGCGAAGCACAGATACGCAGTATTTT	CSVEGAGRSTDTQYF
-	TRBJ2-1	-	TRBV9	TGTGCCAGCAGCGTAGCACACGGAAGGGGGTTCGGGAATGAGCAGTTCTTC	CASSVAHGRGFGNEQFF
-	TRBJ2-7	-	TRBV7-9	TGTGCCAGCAGCAGTGACACCTCCTACGAGCAGTACTTC	CASSSDTSYEQYF
-	TRBJ2-5	-	TRBV20-1	TGCAGTGCTGGGCTAGAGACCCAGTACTTC	CSAGLETQYF
-	TRBJ1-6	TRBD1	TRBV12-3/TRBV12-4	TGTGCCAGCGGTCGGGACAGGGCTAATTCACCCCTCCACTTT	CASGRDRANSPLHF
-	TRBJ2-7	TRBD1	TRBV10-3	TGTGCCATCAGTGAGAGGGACAGGGGCGAGCAGTACTTC	CAISERDRGEQYF
once	TRBJ2-5	TRBD1	TRBV15	TGTGCCACCAGCAGGGTACAGGGGAGCCAGTACTTC	CATSRVQGSQYF
few	TRBJ2-1	-	TRBV6-1	TGTGCCAGCAGTGAATCCCGGGTCCTAGCCTACAATGAGCAGTTCTTC	CASSESRVLAYNEQFF
many	TRBJ2-1	-	TRBV4-1	TGCGCCAGCAGCCAAGATCTCCGCGAACAGGGCGGGCAGTTCTTC	CASSQDLREQGGQFF
-	TRBJ1-2	TRBD1	TRBV29-1	TGCAGCGTTGCCCAACTCAATGACAGGGCTGGCTACACCTTC	CSVAQLNDRAGYTF
few	TRBJ1-1	-	TRBV20-1	TGCAGGGGGGGTGGCCAGGGAGGCACTGAAGCTTTCTTT	CRGGGQGGTEAFF
-	TRBJ2-3	-	TRBV5-4	TGTGCCAGCAGCTTGGGATCAGGGAAGAAGGCAGATACGCAGTATTTT	CASSLGSGKKADTQYF
few	TRBJ2-7	TRBD1	TRBV20-1	TGCAGTGCTAGTCACTTACAGGGGGGCTACGAGCAGTACTTC	CSASHLQGGYEQYF
few	TRBJ2-1	-	TRBV4-2	TGTGCCAGCAGCCAAGTTTCTGCCACCTACAATGAGCAGTTCTTC	CASSQVSATYNEQFF
-	TRBJ1-2	TRBD1	TRBV20-1	TGCAGTGCCCTGACGGACAGGGGGTGGGAGGGCTACACCTTC	CSALTDRGWEGYTF
few	TRBJ2-4	-	TRBV20-1	TGCAGTGCTAGAGATCCCTTCGGCCGAGAAGGGAGAAACATTCAGTACTTC	CSARDPFGREGRNIQYF
few	TRBJ2-5	TRBD2	TRBV20-1	TGCAGTGCAGGGACTAGCGGGGCTCAAGAGACCCAGTACTTC	CSAGTSGAQETQYF
-	TRBJ2-1	TRBD2	TRBV29-1	TGCAGCGTGGCCGGGACTAGCGGGGGCACCCCTGAGCAGTTCTTC	CSVAGTSGGTPEQFF
-	TRBJ1-1	-	TRBV29-1	TGCAGCGTCGGAGTAAGCATGAACACTGAAGCTTTCTTT	CSVGVSMNTEAFF
many	TRBJ1-2	TRBD1	TRBV20-1	TGCAGTGCTAGGGCCCGGGACAGGGACACCTACTACACCTTC	CSARARDRDTYYTF
many	TRBJ2-2	-	TRBV5-1	TGCGCCAGCAGCTCCCAGGACGAGGACACCGGGGAGCTGTTTTTT	CASSSQDEDTGELFF
-	TRBJ2-5	-	TRBV29-1	TGCAGCGTTTGCGGGGCCTACCAAGAGACCCAGTACTTC	CSVCGAYQETQYF
many	TRBJ2-7	TRBD1	TRBV20-1	TGCAGTGCTGCCCGGGACAGGAGCTCCTACGAGCAGTACTTC	CSAARDRSSYEQYF